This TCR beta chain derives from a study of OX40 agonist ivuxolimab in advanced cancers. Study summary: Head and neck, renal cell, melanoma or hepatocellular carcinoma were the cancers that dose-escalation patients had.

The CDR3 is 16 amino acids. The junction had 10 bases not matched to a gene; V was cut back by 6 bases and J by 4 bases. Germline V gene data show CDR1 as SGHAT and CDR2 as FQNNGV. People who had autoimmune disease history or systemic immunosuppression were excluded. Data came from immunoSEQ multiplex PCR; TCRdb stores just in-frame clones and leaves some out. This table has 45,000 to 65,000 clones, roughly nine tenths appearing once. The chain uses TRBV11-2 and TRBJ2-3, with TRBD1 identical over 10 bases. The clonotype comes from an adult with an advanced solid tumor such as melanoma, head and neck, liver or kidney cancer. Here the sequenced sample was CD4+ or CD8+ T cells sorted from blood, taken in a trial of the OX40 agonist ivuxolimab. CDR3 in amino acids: CASSHLGGQGPDTQYF. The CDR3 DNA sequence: TGTGCCAGCAGTCATCTAGGGGGACAGGGGCCAGATACGCAGTATTTT. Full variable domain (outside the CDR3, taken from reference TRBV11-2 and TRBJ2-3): EAGVAQSPRYKIIEKRQSVAFWCNPISGHATLYWYQQILGQGPKLLIQFQNNGVVDDSQLPKDRFSAERLKGVDSTLKIQPAKLEDSAVYLCASSHLGGQGPDTQYFGPGTRLTVL.